This passage covers 6 T cell receptor beta chains from one sample sequenced in a study of blood T cell repertoires in COVID-19. The method was immunoSEQ multiplex PCR; TCRdb's version includes in-frame clones alone and lacks a portion of them. Of about 40,000 clones listed, about 87% were seen once; the top ten hold 7% to 9%. The sequenced sample consisted of peripheral blood. These receptors were obtained from a woman aged 70-85 years with acute or convalescent COVID-19.

In DNA, the CDR3 is TGTGCCAGCAGCCCCGGGATCGGTAATGAAAAACTGTTTTTT. Translated: CASSPGIGNEKLFF. The J gene is TRBJ1-4, the V gene TRBV7-2, with D unclear. The V end was cut by 5 bases, the J end by 4 bases, with 11 bases between. The CDR3 length is 14 residues. CDR1 is SGHTA, CDR2 FQGNSA, per germline.

The rearrangement uses TRBV18 and TRBJ2-5, with D uncertain. Trimming removed 0 bases from V and 5 bases from J, with 7 bases in between. This CDR3 spans 13 amino acids. Germline lookup yields CDR1 KGHSH and CDR2 LQKENI. The chain's CDR3 is CASSPPLAETQYF. CDR3 sequence (DNA): TGTGCCAGCTCACCACCCCTCGCGGAGACCCAGTACTTC.

The CDR3 bases are TGTGCCAGCAGTTTCAAACAGATCATGAACACTGAAGCTTTCTTT. The encoded protein is CASSFKQIMNTEAFF. The chain joins TRBV6-6 to TRBJ1-1, with D hard to call. In germline, CDR1 is MNHNY, CDR2 SVGAGI (reference sequence). V shed 4 bases and J shed 0 bases, with 12 bases lying between them. The CDR3 extends over 15 amino acids.

CDR3 DNA: TGTGCCAGTAGTATCCATAACGGGGAAGAGACCCAGTACTTC. Translated: CASSIHNGEETQYF. The V and J genes are TRBV19 and TRBJ2-5, with D tentatively TRBD2 (5 bases). Per the germline V gene, CDR1 is LNHDA and CDR2 is SQIVND (reference sequence). V lost 3 bases, J lost 3 bases, and 11 bases lay in between. This CDR3 contains 14 residues.

The chain is built from TRBV18 and TRBJ1-3, with D possibly matching TRBD1 (5 bases). Germline V gene data show CDR1 as KGHSH and CDR2 as LQKENI. The CDR3 is 15 amino acids. V was pared by 4 bases and J by 2 bases, with 12 bases between. DNA for the CDR3: TGTGCCAGCTCACAGCGGGACGTAACTGGAAACACCATATATTTT. It encodes CASSQRDVTGNTIYF.

This chain's CDR3 is CASGWTGTYEQYV. The CDR3 region has the DNA TGTGCCAGCGGGTGGACAGGGACGTACGAGCAGTACGTC. The V call is TRBV28, the J call TRBJ2-7; 8 positions agree with TRBD1. J lost 4 bases, V lost 8 bases, and 7 bases had no gene match. This CDR3 has 13 residues. The germline gives CDR1 MDHEN, CDR2 SYDVKM.